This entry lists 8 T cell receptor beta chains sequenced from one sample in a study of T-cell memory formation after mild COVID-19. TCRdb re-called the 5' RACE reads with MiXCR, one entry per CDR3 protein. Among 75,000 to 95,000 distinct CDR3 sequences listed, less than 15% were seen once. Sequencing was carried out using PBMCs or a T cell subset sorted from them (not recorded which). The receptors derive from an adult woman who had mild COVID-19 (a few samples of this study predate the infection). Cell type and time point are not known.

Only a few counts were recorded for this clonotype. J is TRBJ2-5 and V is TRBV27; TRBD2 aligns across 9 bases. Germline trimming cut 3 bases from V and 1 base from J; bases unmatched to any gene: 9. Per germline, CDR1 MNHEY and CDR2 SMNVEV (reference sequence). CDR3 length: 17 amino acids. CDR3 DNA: TGTGCCAGCAGTTTCCTCGGGGTAGCGGGGGTCCAAGAGACCCAGTACTTC. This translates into CASSFLGVAGVQETQYF.

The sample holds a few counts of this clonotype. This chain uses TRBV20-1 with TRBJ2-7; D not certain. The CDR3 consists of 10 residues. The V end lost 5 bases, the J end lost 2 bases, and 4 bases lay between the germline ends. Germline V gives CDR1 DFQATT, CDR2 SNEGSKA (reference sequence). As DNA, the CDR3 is TGCAGTGCTGTAACCTACGAGCAGTACTTC. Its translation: CSAVTYEQYF.

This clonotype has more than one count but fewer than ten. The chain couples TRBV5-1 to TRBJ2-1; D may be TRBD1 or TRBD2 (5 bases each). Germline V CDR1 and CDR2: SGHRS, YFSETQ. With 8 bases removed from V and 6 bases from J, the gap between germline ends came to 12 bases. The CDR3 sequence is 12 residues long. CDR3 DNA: TGCGCCAGTATGGGACCCCTCAATGAGCAGTTCTTC. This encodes CASMGPLNEQFF.

CDR3 in DNA: TGCAGTGCTATGGGAAATGTGGGGACTGAAGCTTTCTTT. It is translated as CSAMGNVGTEAFF. The rearrangement joins TRBV20-1 to TRBJ1-1, with unresolved D. The CDR3 contains 13 residues. Germline CDR1 and CDR2: DFQATT and SNEGSKA (reference sequence). V dropped 4 bases and J dropped 5 bases, with 14 bases sitting between them.

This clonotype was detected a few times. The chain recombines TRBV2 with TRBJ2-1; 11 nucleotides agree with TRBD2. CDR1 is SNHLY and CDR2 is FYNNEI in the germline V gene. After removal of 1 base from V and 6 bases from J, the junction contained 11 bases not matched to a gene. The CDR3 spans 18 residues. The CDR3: CASSEVGVAGGPSNEQFF. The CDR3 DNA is TGTGCCAGCAGTGAAGTGGGCGTAGCGGGAGGGCCCAGCAATGAGCAGTTCTTC.

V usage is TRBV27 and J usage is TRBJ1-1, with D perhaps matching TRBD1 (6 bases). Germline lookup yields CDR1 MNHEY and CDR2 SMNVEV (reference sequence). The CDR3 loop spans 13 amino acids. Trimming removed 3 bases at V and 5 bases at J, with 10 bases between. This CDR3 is CASSFGRGTEAFF. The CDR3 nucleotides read TGTGCCAGCAGTTTCGGGAGGGGGACTGAAGCTTTCTTT.

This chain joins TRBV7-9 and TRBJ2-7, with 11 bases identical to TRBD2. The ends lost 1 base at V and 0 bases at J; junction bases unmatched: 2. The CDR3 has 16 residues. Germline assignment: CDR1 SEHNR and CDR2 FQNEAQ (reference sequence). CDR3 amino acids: CASSLGGLAVSYEQYF. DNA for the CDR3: TGTGCCAGCAGCTTAGGGGGACTAGCGGTCTCCTACGAGCAGTACTTC. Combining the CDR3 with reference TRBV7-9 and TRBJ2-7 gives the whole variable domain DTGVSQNPRHKITKRGQNVTFRCDPISEHNRLYWYRQTLGQGPEFLTYFQNEAQLEKSRLLSDRFSAERPKGSFSTLEIQRTEQGDSAMYLCASSLGGLAVSYEQYFGPGTRLTVT.

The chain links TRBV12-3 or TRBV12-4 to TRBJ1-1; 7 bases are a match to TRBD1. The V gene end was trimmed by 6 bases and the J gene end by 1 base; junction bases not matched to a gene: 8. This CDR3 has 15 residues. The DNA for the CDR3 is TGTGCCAGCAGCTATCCGGGGACAGCGAACACTGAAGCTTTCTTT. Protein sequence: CASSYPGTANTEAFF.